What follows describes a single TCR beta chain. The CDR3 covers 17 residues. CDR1 is SGHTA, CDR2 FQGNSA, per germline. The V and J ends lost 2 bases and 2 bases, in that order; junction bases with no gene match: 4. These data are taken from a study of shared clonotypes between healthy human individuals. Libraries were prepared by immunoSEQ multiplex PCR; TCRdb keeps only in-frame clonotypes and omits some of them. The repertoire holds 2 million to 2.5 million clones, with nearly 97% as singletons. Sample: naive CD4+ T cells sorted from blood. Subset described: CD45RA+ positively selected. This TCR was sampled from a man in his late teens or twenties in good health. V usage is TRBV7-2 and J usage is TRBJ2-1; 12 nucleotides line up with TRBD2. The CDR3 DNA sequence: TGTGCCAGCAGCTTATGGCTAGCGGGAGGGCCCTACAATGAGCAGTTCTTC. Translated: CASSLWLAGGPYNEQFF.